This record concerns one TCR beta chain sequence. It lacks a known antigen. Per-nucleotide qualities are absent, and no much larger clonotype sits a single base away. This sample stems from a study of shared clonotypes between healthy human individuals (dated by TCRdb to the early 2020s). About the study as a whole: A few men and a couple of women, aged 18 to 49 years, made up the cohort. For each donor, CD4 naive and CD4 memory were each run on three plates, CD8 naive on two plates, and CD8 memory on one plate. The study deeply sequenced blood TCR repertoires of five healthy adults to estimate repertoire size and the extent of clonotype sharing between individuals. To increase sequencing depth and limit assay-specific biases, TCR repertoire library preparation and sequencing were carried out by different laboratories using diverse techniques. Leukapheresis yielded between about 0.9 and 8.9 billion PBMCs per donor.

Results and caveats for the whole study, not just this receptor: When a handful of donors were compared, the shared fraction of clonotypes was roughly 4.8% for naive CD4, less than 4% for naive CD8, roughly 2.3% for memory CD4, and 0.35% to 0.5% for memory CD8. The small number of donors limited the genetic and exposure-history diversity represented. Compared with non-shared clonotypes, the clonotypes found in all four sorted-subset donors had higher generation probabilities. Sampling was limited to blood, and TCR repertoires in tissue likely differ from TCR repertoires in blood. Larger estimated clonotype richness was generally found for naive subsets than for memory subsets. Pairwise subsampling led to the expectation that sequencing depth would affect the degree of clonotype sharing among donors. Even with the large sequencing depth, rarefaction of the sorted-subset datasets indicated that sequencing was incomplete.

CD8 naive samples were obtained by positive selection for CCR7 among CD45RO-negative cells, yielding a CD45RA+CCR7+ population from which TemRA cells were excluded. Donors were healthy HIV-negative adults with no recently reported acute infections or vaccinations. All donors were Caucasian adults living in Nashville, Tennessee, USA. Blood was obtained by leukapheresis, after which PBMCs were separated by Ficoll-Histopaque density gradient centrifugation and cryopreserved in liquid nitrogen vapor phase. Analytical flow cytometry was used to check the purity and quantity of every magnetically sorted T cell population. Each sorted fraction had its genomic DNA isolated and then quantified by UV absorbance on a Nanodrop 2000c. TCR CDR3 regions were amplified from genomic DNA by multiplex PCR using the deep immunoSEQ assay. Genomic DNA extracted from each cell subset was distributed evenly over all wells of several immunoSEQ 96-well plates, and each plate served as one replicate. For sorted subsets, approximately 210 ng of genomic DNA, equivalent to 30,000 or so T cell genomes, went into each replicate PCR. Purified libraries were measured with a Qubit 3.0 fluorometer, size-checked on a Bioanalyzer 2100, and measured again with the KAPA Library Quantification kit. Every immunoSEQ 96-well plate was sequenced on a separate single-read 150-cycle Illumina NextSeq 550 flow cell. The paper's processing steps were these. Because only junctional sequences without quality scores were contained in the immunoSEQ output, filtering matching that applied to full-length reads could not be performed. Sequences were annotated with PyIR, a Python wrapper for IgBLAST v1.9, using IMGT germline references to assign V/J genes and CDR3. Any read was removed if the V/J assignment was weak (E-value above 1e-6), the CDR3 was missing, or the read contained stop codons, out-of-frame junctions, or ambiguous translated residues. V3J clonotypes were defined by identical inferred V gene, J gene, and CDR3 amino acid sequence. Percentage overlap between repertoires was computed as shared unique clonotypes divided by the size of the smaller repertoire. Repertoire richness was assessed with RTK rarefaction, the Chao1 estimator, and Recon v2.1 estimates of unobserved clonotypes. Generation probabilities for all TCRbeta clonotypes obtained by the gDNA method from a few donors were computed using OLGA. This is the immuneACCESS table as TCRdb keeps it, with only in-frame sequences that have V and J called. A part of the clones is gone; compared with another copy, unresolved V genes explain less than half, and the rest is unexplained. V and J calls and clone size follow that table, whereas D and trimming were derived from the DNA. Recorded for this sample are roughly 2,000,000 clones; around 93% of them occurred a single time. The ten largest clones take up 1.5% to 2% of the sample.

V was cut back by 2 bases and J by 0 bases, leaving a gap of 16 bases between them. CDR3 length: 17 amino acids, cysteine to phenylalanine. Only the CDR3 region is kept as DNA, spanning 51 bases read in frame from base 1. CDR1 and CDR2 are read off the germline V gene as SGHVS and FQNEAQ. The V and J segments used are TRBV7-8 and TRBJ1-1; perhaps TRBD1 is the D gene, with 5 bases matching. The receptor was isolated from a man aged 18 to 29 in good health. Some clones in this sample may be carry-over from other donors' samples. Sequenced sample: naive CD8+ T cells from PBMCs. The label giving this sample's cell subset or site can be read as: CD45RA+CCR7+. In nucleotide form, the sequence is TGTGCCAGCAGCTTAAATTTTTTAGGGGCTTTGAACACTGAAGCTTTCTTT. Its amino acids are CASSLNFLGALNTEAFF.